These T cell receptor beta chains were read from a single sample in a study of shared clonotypes between healthy human individuals. Sequencing used immunoSEQ multiplex PCR; TCRdb keeps in-frame clones, though not all of them. Among fewer than 1 million clones listed, 95% to 97% were seen once. The sample taken for sequencing was naive CD8+ T cells sorted from blood. The origin of the receptors is a man in his thirties or forties in good health. Each CDR3 is given with its conserved first and last residue. The D gene is left open where the match is weak. Clone size is shown for a subset of rows, as once, few, many or a class of expanded clone.

V gene	CDR3 length	J gene	D gene	clone size	CDR3 protein	CDR3 DNA
TRBV4-1	15	TRBJ2-2	-	-	CASSQDQPGTGELFF	TGCGCCAGCAGCCAAGATCAGCCTGGAACCGGGGAGCTGTTTTTT
TRBV4-3	16	TRBJ2-1	-	-	CASSQSWGSRDNEQFF	TGCGCCAGCAGCCAAAGTTGGGGCAGTAGGGACAATGAGCAGTTCTTC
TRBV7-9	15	TRBJ2-7	-	-	CASSPKQGFVYEQYF	TGTGCCAGCAGCCCCAAACAGGGTTTTGTCTACGAGCAGTACTTC
TRBV9	14	TRBJ2-7	TRBD2	-	CASSASGRVYEQYF	TGTGCCAGCAGCGCTAGCGGGAGGGTGTACGAGCAGTACTTC
TRBV19	16	TRBJ2-7	TRBD1	-	CASRNIGGTGYHEQYF	TGTGCCAGTAGGAACATCGGTGGGACAGGGTACCACGAGCAGTACTTC
TRBV19	15	TRBJ1-5	TRBD1	-	CASRTGNRSNQPQHF	TGTGCCAGTAGGACAGGGAATAGAAGCAATCAGCCCCAGCATTTT
TRBV4-1	16	TRBJ2-1	-	-	CASSQERRGSHNEQFF	TGCGCCAGCAGCCAAGAACGGCGGGGATCCCACAATGAGCAGTTCTTC
TRBV7-9	12	TRBJ2-7	-	-	CASRGVSYEQYF	TGTGCCAGCAGAGGGGTTTCCTACGAGCAGTACTTC
TRBV18	15	TRBJ2-7	-	-	CASSTRDTYSYEQYF	TGTGCCAGCTCAACACGGGACACATACTCCTACGAGCAGTACTTC
TRBV7-9	18	TRBJ2-3	TRBD1	-	CASSLPARDRDGTDTQYF	TGTGCCAGCAGCTTACCGGCCCGGGACAGGGATGGTACAGATACGCAGTATTTT
TRBV7-8	12	TRBJ2-1	-	-	CASSLGHNEQFF	TGTGCCAGCAGCTTAGGCCACAATGAGCAGTTCTTC
TRBV5-8	15	TRBJ2-2	TRBD2	-	CASSFSGSGTGELFF	TGTGCCAGCAGCTTCAGCGGGAGTGGCACCGGGGAGCTGTTTTTT
TRBV6-5	12	TRBJ1-1	-	-	CASSTTGLGAFF	TGTGCCAGCAGTACAACAGGGCTGGGGGCTTTCTTT
TRBV10-1	14	TRBJ2-2	-	-	CASSVAPNTGELFF	TGCGCCAGCAGTGTTGCTCCGAACACCGGGGAGCTGTTTTTT
TRBV29-1	12	TRBJ1-1	-	once	CSAGRQSTEAFF	TGCAGCGCAGGACGGCAGTCCACTGAAGCTTTCTTT